Below, 5 T cell receptor beta chains from the same sample are listed, as sequenced in a study of blood T cell repertoires in COVID-19. Profiling relied on immunoSEQ multiplex PCR, and the TCRdb table lists in-frame clones only, not all of them. The sample records hundreds of thousands of clones, around 85% being singletons. Material: peripheral blood. Source of these receptors: a woman younger than 30 with acute or convalescent COVID-19.

This clone was found a few times. The gene calls are TRBV4-1 and TRBJ1-3; D ambiguous. V was clipped by 0 bases and J by 2 bases, with 14 bases between them. Per the germline V gene, CDR1 is MGHRA and CDR2 is YSYEKL. The CDR3 is made up of 17 amino acids. The CDR3 nucleotides read TGCGCCAGCAGCCAAGATTCGCCGGGGAGGGCTGGAAACACCATATATTTT. Encoded protein: CASSQDSPGRAGNTIYF.

This chain links TRBV7-2 with TRBJ1-5, with TRBD1 as a possible D gene (6 bases). Per the germline V gene, CDR1 is SGHTA and CDR2 is FQGNSA. V was shortened by 5 bases and J by 6 bases, with 14 bases between the two germline ends. The CDR3 is made up of 14 amino acids. DNA for the CDR3: TGTGCCAGCAGCCGTGGACAGATTCTTCAGCCCCAGCATTTT. This encodes CASSRGQILQPQHF.

This clone appeared a single time. The chain uses TRBV2 and TRBJ1-2; D gene uncertain. Germline values: CDR1 SNHLY, CDR2 FYNNEI. The CDR3 is 11 residues long. CDR3 amino acids: CALGREEGYTF. The CDR3 DNA follows: TGTGCTCTCGGGCGGGAAGAGGGCTACACCTTC.

The gene calls are TRBV2 and TRBJ2-6; weak D call: TRBD2 (5 bases). The germline gives CDR1 SNHLY, CDR2 FYNNEI. Trimming cost V 3 bases and J 4 bases, with 16 bases left between them. The CDR3 is 17 residues long. CDR3 sequence reads: CASSERARSPGANVLTF. For the CDR3, the DNA is TGTGCCAGCAGTGAGAGGGCTCGGAGTCCCGGGGCCAACGTCCTGACTTTC. The full variable domain, its missing parts supplied by reference TRBV2 and TRBJ2-6, is EPEVTQTPSHQVTQMGQEVILRCVPISNHLYFYWYRQILGQKVEFLVSFYNNEISEKSEIFDDQFSVERPDGSNFTLKIRSTKLEDSAMYFCASSERARSPGANVLTFGAGSRLTVL.

J is TRBJ1-2 and V is TRBV30; 7 nucleotides agree with TRBD1. In germline, CDR1 is GTSNPN, CDR2 SVGIG (reference sequence). The CDR3 loop spans 14 amino acids. Trimming at V came to 0 bases and at J to 4 bases, leaving 5 bases not matched to a gene. As DNA, the CDR3 is TGTGCCTGGAGTGTAACAGGGGCAGGCTATGGCTACACCTTC. It specifies CAWSVTGAGYGYTF. The full variable domain, completed using reference TRBV30 and TRBJ1-2, is SQTIHQWPATLVQPVGSPLSLECTVEGTSNPNLYWYRQAAGRGLQLLFYSVGIGQISSEVPQNLSASRPQDRQFILSSKKLLLSDSGFYLCAWSVTGAGYGYTFGSGTRLTVV.